This T cell receptor beta chain came from a study of T cells in Graves' hyperthyroidism and ophthalmopathy. Background on the study: Peripheral blood was collected at initial diagnosis, before any treatment.

TCR beta CDR3 region amplification was performed from RNA transcripts. HTBI primers drove first-round RT-PCR of the TCR CDR3. TCRdb re-called the multiplex PCR reads with MiXCR, one entry per CDR3 protein. The top ten clones hold about a quarter of a sample with 370,000 or so distinct CDR3 sequences, less than 20% of them seen once. Exclusion criteria comprised uncontrolled infection, other autoimmune disease, pregnancy or lactation. This clonotype was observed many times. The germline V gene has CDR1 DFQATT and CDR2 SNEGSKA (reference sequence). The CDR3 covers 14 residues. Deletions cut 1 base from V and 1 base from J, with 11 bases between.

The sequencing input was blood. The chain carries TRBV20-1 and TRBJ2-7; D might be TRBD1 (5 bases). The receptor was derived from a woman aged 18-29 years with Graves' hyperthyroidism that later progressed to Graves' ophthalmopathy. The CDR3: CSARGGRESYEQYF. Here the CDR3 DNA reads TGCAGTGCTAGAGGGGGCAGGGAATCCTACGAGCAGTACTTC.